This is a list of T cell receptor beta chains from one sample in a study of blood T cell repertoires in COVID-19. Generated by immunoSEQ multiplex PCR, the TCRdb table keeps only in-frame clones and is missing some. The data show 75,000 or so clones, around 80% seen once. The sample was peripheral blood. These receptors came from a man aged 60-69 years with active or convalescent COVID-19. Each CDR3 is given with its conserved first and last residue. A D gene is named only where the DNA matches it firmly. Clone sizes are given selectively: once, few, many, or a class where the clone is expanded.

j_gene	d_gene	abundance	v_gene	CDR3nt	CDR3aa
TRBJ1-2	TRBD1	-	TRBV5-1	TGCGCCAGCAGGACAGGGCCGAGGGATGGCTACACCTTC	CASRTGPRDGYTF
TRBJ2-1	TRBD2	-	TRBV11-2	TGTGCCAGCAGCCCCGGGACTAGCGGGGGGAGGTTCTTC	CASSPGTSGGRFF
TRBJ1-5	-	-	TRBV3-1/TRBV3-2	TGTGCCAGCAGTCCCGGTTCGGGGGGCGATCAGCCCCAGCATTTT	CASSPGSGGDQPQHF
TRBJ1-2	TRBD1	-	TRBV5-6	TGTGCCAGCAGCTTGGGGACAGGGTCCTATGGCTACACCTTC	CASSLGTGSYGYTF
TRBJ1-2	TRBD1	-	TRBV15	TGTGCCACCAGCAGAGATTCGTGGGACAGGGGTGGCTACACCTTC	CATSRDSWDRGGYTF
TRBJ2-2	TRBD2	-	TRBV7-2	TGTGCCAGCAGTCCACTAGCGGGGGGCTGGAACACCGGGGAGCTGTTTTTT	CASSPLAGGWNTGELFF
TRBJ2-3	TRBD1	-	TRBV2	TGTGCCAGCAACAGGGGTGGGGATACGCAGTATTTT	CASNRGGDTQYF
TRBJ1-1	TRBD1	-	TRBV5-4	TGTGCCAGCAGACGGGACAGGGGGGAGAACACTGAAGCTTTCTTT	CASRRDRGENTEAFF
TRBJ2-7	-	-	TRBV2	TGTGCCAGCATCCAGACTGGCCCTCAACCCATGTACTTC	CASIQTGPQPMYF
TRBJ1-2	TRBD1	-	TRBV24-1	TGTGCCACCAGAAGTGTGGCCAGGGGGAATGGCTACACCTTC	CATRSVARGNGYTF
TRBJ1-6	-	-	TRBV7-9	TGTGCCAGCAGCTTAGGGGACACCAGTTCACCCCTCCACTTT	CASSLGDTSSPLHF
TRBJ2-1	TRBD2	-	TRBV6-4	TGTGCCAGCAGTGACTCGTATAGCGGGGGGGCCTATGAGCAGTTCTTC	CASSDSYSGGAYEQFF
TRBJ2-3	-	many	TRBV7-2	TGTGCCAGCAGCTCCCTTGGGCACCAGAACACAGATACGCAGTATTTT	CASSSLGHQNTDTQYF
TRBJ1-1	-	once	TRBV4-1	TGCGCCAGCAGCCAAGAACCTCAGGTAGACACTGAAGCTTTCTTT	CASSQEPQVDTEAFF
TRBJ1-4	TRBD1	few	TRBV27	TGTGCCAGCAGTTGGACCGGGACAGGGGCAACTAATGAAAAACTGTTTTTT	CASSWTGTGATNEKLFF
TRBJ2-7	TRBD2	few	TRBV20-1	TGCAGTGCTAGTCGGCCTAGCGGCACCTACGAGCAGTACTTC	CSASRPSGTYEQYF
TRBJ1-6	-	-	TRBV25-1	TGTGCCAGCAGCACCTATAATTCACCCCTCCACTTT	CASSTYNSPLHF
TRBJ1-1	-	few	TRBV27	TGTGCCAGCAGTTCAAAACCACCAGGGTCCTCCGAAGCTTTCTTT	CASSSKPPGSSEAFF
TRBJ2-7	-	-	TRBV6-5	TGTGCCAGCAGACCCTACAGGGATCCGACCTACGAGCAGTACTTC	CASRPYRDPTYEQYF
TRBJ2-1	TRBD2	-	TRBV27	TGTGCCAGCAGTTTAACTAGCGGCCCCTACAATGAGCAGTTCTTC	CASSLTSGPYNEQFF
TRBJ2-5	TRBD2	-	TRBV6-1	TGTGCCAGCAGTGAAGGGACTAGCGGGGGGTATTCTGAGACCCAGTACTTC	CASSEGTSGGYSETQYF
TRBJ1-2	TRBD1	-	TRBV30	TGTGCCTGGAGTGTACCCTACAGGGGTAACTATGGCTACACCTTC	CAWSVPYRGNYGYTF
TRBJ2-2	-	-	TRBV2	TGTGCCAGCAGTGAGCCCCGGGTACTTTTCGGGGAGCTGTTTTTT	CASSEPRVLFGELFF
TRBJ1-1	-	once	TRBV27	TGTGCCAGCAGTTCCGGACAGACGGTGCTGAACACTGAAGCTTTCTTT	CASSSGQTVLNTEAFF
TRBJ1-6	TRBD1	-	TRBV14	TGTGCCAGCAGCCGCCCCGGGACAGCTTATAATTCACCCCTCCACTTT	CASSRPGTAYNSPLHF
TRBJ2-1	TRBD1	once	TRBV19	TGTGCCAGTAGTATTGGAACAGGGGTGAATGAGCAGTTCTTC	CASSIGTGVNEQFF
TRBJ2-5	TRBD1	-	TRBV5-1	TGCGCCAGCAGCAATTCCGGGACAGGGCTCCAAGAGACCCAGTACTTC	CASSNSGTGLQETQYF
TRBJ1-1	-	-	TRBV7-9	TGTGCCAGCAGCTTAACCGGGAGAGAAGCTTTCTTT	CASSLTGREAFF
TRBJ1-5	-	-	TRBV27	TGTGCCAGCAGTTTATTCGGGTATAGCAATCAGCCCCAGCATTTT	CASSLFGYSNQPQHF
TRBJ1-6	TRBD1	-	TRBV19	TGTGCCAGTAGCACCGGGACAGGGGGAAATTCACCCCTCCACTTT	CASSTGTGGNSPLHF
TRBJ1-5	-	-	TRBV6-2/TRBV6-3	TGTGCCAGCAGTTATTTTCTCGGGGAGGTTGACAATCAGCCCCAGCATTTT	CASSYFLGEVDNQPQHF
TRBJ2-7	TRBD1	few	TRBV4-3	TGCGCCAGCAGCCCCGGGACAGGGGCATTAGGCGAGCAGTACTTC	CASSPGTGALGEQYF
TRBJ1-1	-	-	TRBV4-3	TGCGCCAGCAGCCCCTCAGGGTTCCCTGAAGCTTTCTTT	CASSPSGFPEAFF
TRBJ1-3	TRBD1	-	TRBV5-4	TGTGCCAGCAGGGCTGGACAGGGCCCTGGAAACACCATATATTTT	CASRAGQGPGNTIYF
TRBJ1-1	TRBD1	-	TRBV6-4	TGTGCCAGCAGTGACTCAGGACAGGGAGGGACTGAAGCTTTCTTT	CASSDSGQGGTEAFF
TRBJ2-3	-	-	TRBV10-2	TGCGCCACCGGGCGGGGGCGGACAGATACGCAGTATTTT	CATGRGRTDTQYF
TRBJ1-2	-	-	TRBV11-2	TGTGCCAGCAGCTTAGATCCCAGGGTCCATGGCTACACCTTC	CASSLDPRVHGYTF
TRBJ1-2	-	-	TRBV12-3/TRBV12-4	TGTGCCAGCAGCCAGACAGGAAGGGAGGGCTACACCTTC	CASSQTGREGYTF
TRBJ2-6	-	-	TRBV2	TGTGCCACTAATGGGGCCAACGTCCTGACTTTC	CATNGANVLTF
TRBJ1-2	-	-	TRBV7-6	TGTGCCAGCAGCTTACCCGGGGACTATGGCTACACCTTC	CASSLPGDYGYTF
TRBJ2-7	-	-	TRBV6-5	TGTGCCAGCAGTATACCCTTGGCCGAGCAGTACTTC	CASSIPLAEQYF
TRBJ2-1	TRBD1	-	TRBV19	TGTGCCAGTAGTATAGGGGGACAGGGCTATTCCAATGAGCAGTTCTTC	CASSIGGQGYSNEQFF
TRBJ2-7	TRBD2	-	TRBV2	TGTGCCAGCAGTGTCGCTAGCGGGGTGACCTACGAGCAGTACTTC	CASSVASGVTYEQYF
TRBJ1-2	-	-	TRBV19	TGTGCCAGTGCGAAGGGGGGGCGAGCTGCTGGCTACACCTTC	CASAKGGRAAGYTF
TRBJ2-2	-	-	TRBV5-6	TGTGCCAGCAGCTGGGAGGAAGGGCGGGGCACCGGGGAGCTGTTTTTT	CASSWEEGRGTGELFF
TRBJ2-1	-	-	TRBV11-2	TGTGCCAGCAGCTTATTACTAGAAGAGAGTGAGCAGTTCTTC	CASSLLLEESEQFF
TRBJ2-3	TRBD2	-	TRBV7-2	TGTGCCAGCAGCCTTCGCGGGGGGCTGGGGGATACGCAGTATTTT	CASSLRGGLGDTQYF
TRBJ2-3	-	-	TRBV6-1	TGTGCCAGCAGTCCTCAGACTAGCACAGATACGCAGTATTTT	CASSPQTSTDTQYF
TRBJ2-2	TRBD2	-	TRBV19	TGTGCCAGTAGTATAGGTGGGACTAAAACCGGGGAGCTGTTTTTT	CASSIGGTKTGELFF
TRBJ1-2	TRBD1	many	TRBV24-1	TGTGCCACCAGTGATTTCCCAGGGGGCGCAATCCCTTATGGCTACACCTTC	CATSDFPGGAIPYGYTF
TRBJ1-2	-	-	TRBV15	TGTGCCACCAGCAGAGATCAGACAGCCTATGGCTACACCTTC	CATSRDQTAYGYTF
TRBJ1-1	-	-	TRBV7-8	TGTGCCAGCAGCTTAGGACAGAACACTGAAGCTTTCTTT	CASSLGQNTEAFF
TRBJ2-7	TRBD1	few	TRBV10-3	TGTGCCACGACAGGACAGGGCCCAACTGAGCAGTACTTC	CATTGQGPTEQYF
TRBJ2-1	-	-	TRBV11-2	TGTGCCAGCAGCAGGGGTGGTGAGCAGTTCTTC	CASSRGGEQFF
TRBJ1-4	TRBD1	-	TRBV28	TGTGCCAGCATTTTCCGTACAGGGGGCGCGGGAAAACTGTTTTTT	CASIFRTGGAGKLFF
TRBJ2-2	TRBD1	-	TRBV10-3	TGTGCCACGCAAGGACAGGGGAACACCGGGGAGCTGTTTTTT	CATQGQGNTGELFF
TRBJ2-1	TRBD2	once	TRBV6-4	TGTGCCAGCAGTGGTGGTAGCGGGGTTGAGCAGTTCTTC	CASSGGSGVEQFF
TRBJ1-2	TRBD1	-	TRBV7-2	TGTGCCAGCACCAAGACAGGGGGCCCTTCTTATGGCTACACCTTC	CASTKTGGPSYGYTF